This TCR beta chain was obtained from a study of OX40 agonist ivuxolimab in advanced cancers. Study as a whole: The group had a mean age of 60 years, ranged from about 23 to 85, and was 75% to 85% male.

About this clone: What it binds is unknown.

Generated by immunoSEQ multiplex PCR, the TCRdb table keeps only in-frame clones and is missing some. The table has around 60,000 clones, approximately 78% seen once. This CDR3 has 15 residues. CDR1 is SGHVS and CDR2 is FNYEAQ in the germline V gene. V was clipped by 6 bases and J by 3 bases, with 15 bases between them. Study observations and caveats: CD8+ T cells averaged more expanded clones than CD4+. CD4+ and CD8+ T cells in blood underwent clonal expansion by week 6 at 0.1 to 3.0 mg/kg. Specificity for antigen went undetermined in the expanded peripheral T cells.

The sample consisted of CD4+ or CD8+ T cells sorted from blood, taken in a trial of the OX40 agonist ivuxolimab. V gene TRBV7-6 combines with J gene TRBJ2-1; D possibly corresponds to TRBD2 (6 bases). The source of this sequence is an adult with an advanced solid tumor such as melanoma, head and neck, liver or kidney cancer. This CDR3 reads CASSPSAGSYNEQFF. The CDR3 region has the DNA TGTGCCAGCAGTCCATCGGCGGGAAGCTACAATGAGCAGTTCTTC. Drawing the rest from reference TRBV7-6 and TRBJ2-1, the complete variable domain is GAGVSQSPRYKVTKRGQDVALRCDPISGHVSLYWYRQALGQGPEFLTYFNYEAQQDKSGLPNDRFSAERPEGSISTLTIQRTEQRDSAMYRCASSPSAGSYNEQFFGPGTRLTVL.